This entry is about one T cell receptor (beta chain). What it binds is not known. A read error may produce the germline difference seen at one junction end. TCRdb's table, derived via immunoSEQ multiplex PCR, lists solely in-frame clones and lacks some. The sample lists 150,000 to 200,000 clones; roughly 89% were seen once. The entry originates in a study of cytomegalovirus exposure and HLA in healthy donors. Points from the study as a whole: Most observed TCR sequences were rare, whereas some public TCRs were detected in many donors. It was 160 or so TCR beta chains that were listed as cytomegalovirus-associated. Confirmation in vitro established that a few CMV-associated chains were specific for CMV antigens.

The donors formed part of the roughly 110-subject validation cohort, distinct from the roughly 660-subject first cohort. The CDR3 is made up of 10 amino acids. Germline assignment: CDR1 SNHLY and CDR2 FYNNEI. The receptor comes from a man aged 18 to 29 in good health and CMV-seropositive. Sample: PBMCs. V and J are TRBV2 and TRBJ2-7; 8 bases match TRBD1. The CDR3 DNA follows: TGTGCCAGCAGCGTGGACAGGGAGAAGTTC. Protein sequence: CASSVDREKF.